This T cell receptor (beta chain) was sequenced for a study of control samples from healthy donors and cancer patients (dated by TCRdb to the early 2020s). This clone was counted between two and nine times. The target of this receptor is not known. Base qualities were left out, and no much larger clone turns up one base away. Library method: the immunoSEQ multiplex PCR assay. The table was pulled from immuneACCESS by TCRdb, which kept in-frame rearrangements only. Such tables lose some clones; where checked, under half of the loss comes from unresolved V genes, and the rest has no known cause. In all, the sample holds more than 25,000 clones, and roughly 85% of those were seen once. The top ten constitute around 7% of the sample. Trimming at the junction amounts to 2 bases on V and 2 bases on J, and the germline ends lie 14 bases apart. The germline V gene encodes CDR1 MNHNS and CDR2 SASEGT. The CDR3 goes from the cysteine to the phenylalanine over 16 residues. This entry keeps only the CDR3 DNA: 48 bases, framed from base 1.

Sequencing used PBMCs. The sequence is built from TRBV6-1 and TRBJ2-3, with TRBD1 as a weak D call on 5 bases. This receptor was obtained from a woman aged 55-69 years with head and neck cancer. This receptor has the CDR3 CASSERGGANTDTQYF. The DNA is TGTGCCAGCAGTGAACGAGGTGGGGCAAACACAGATACGCAGTATTTT.